The 25 T cell receptor beta chains below were found in one sample sequenced in a study of T cell repertoires in cytomegalovirus infection. Their recognized antigens are unknown. Each CDR3 protein is one row after TCRdb ran MiXCR on the reads. The sample includes 100,000 to 150,000 distinct CDR3 sequences, approximately 24% of them seen just once. The sample consisted of PBMCs, sequenced either directly or after in vitro stimulation (not recorded which). The origin of the receptors is a human donor in good health (CMV status not recorded). Some clones in this sample may be carry-over from other donors' samples.

This clonotype was observed a few times. V usage is TRBV20-1 and J usage is TRBJ2-2; D unclear. Trimming stripped 1 base from V and 7 bases from J, with 10 bases between. The CDR3 has 13 amino acids. Germline CDR1 is DFQATT and CDR2 is SNEGSKA (reference sequence). The CDR3 is CSARATGVGELFF. The DNA for the CDR3 is TGCAGTGCTAGAGCCACGGGTGTCGGGGAGCTGTTTTTT.

The chain uses TRBV12-3 or TRBV12-4 and TRBJ1-1; 7 positions agree with TRBD1. The length of the CDR3 is 15 residues. Unmatched junction bases numbered 8, after V lost 5 bases and J lost 2 bases. The CDR3 here is CASSPQGTANTEAFF. Written as DNA, the CDR3 is TGTGCCAGCAGTCCCCAGGGGACAGCTAACACTGAAGCTTTCTTT.

This clonotype was picked up many times. The genes are TRBV28 and TRBJ1-5; the match to TRBD1 covers 11 bases. From germline, CDR1 is MDHEN and CDR2 SYDVKM. The CDR3 consists of 15 residues. V was pared by 4 bases and J by 7 bases, with 6 bases of the junction left unmatched. For the CDR3, the DNA is TGTGCCAGCAGTTCCCCGGGACAGGGGGGCCAGCCCCAGCATTTT. Residues: CASSSPGQGGQPQHF.

The V gene is TRBV2, the J gene TRBJ2-1, with 9 bases fitting TRBD2. Germline V CDR1 and CDR2: SNHLY, FYNNEI. With V trimmed by 7 bases and J by 9 bases, 10 bases remained unmatched. CDR3 length equals 14 residues. The CDR3 DNA reads as TGTGCCAGCACCGGGGGACTAGCATCGGCTGAGCAGTTCTTC. The encoded protein is CASTGGLASAEQFF.

This clonotype was counted at least ten times. The gene calls are TRBV5-1 and TRBJ1-6; D may be TRBD1 (5 bases). This CDR3 region has 14 residues. Per the germline V gene, CDR1 is SGHRS and CDR2 is YFSETQ. Between the trimmed V and J ends, which lost 0 bases and 14 bases, there was a span of 15 bases. CDR3: CASSLDGREGSLHF. The CDR3 DNA sequence: TGCGCCAGCAGCTTGGACGGCAGGGAAGGGTCCCTCCACTTT.

The V call is TRBV6-5, the J call TRBJ2-5, with D perhaps TRBD1 or TRBD2 (6 bases each). Germline-derived CDR1 and CDR2 are MNHEY and SVGAGI. V was cut by 6 bases and J by 2 bases, with 16 bases left in between. This CDR3 has 15 residues. In DNA, the CDR3 is TGTGCCAGCAGCGAAGGAGGGGGGAGGCAAGAGACCCAGTACTTC. Protein sequence: CASSEGGGRQETQYF.

This clonotype was seen more than once but under ten times. The V and J genes are TRBV9 and TRBJ1-6; D call uncertain. The V and J ends lost 3 bases and 6 bases respectively, with 16 bases between them. This CDR3 region has 16 residues. The V gene's germline CDR1 is SGDLS and CDR2 YYNGEE. CDR3 bases: TGTGCCAGCAGCGATAAGTCCTCTCCGGGTAATTCACCCCTCCACTTT. It codes for CASSDKSSPGNSPLHF. Variable domain in full (rest from reference TRBV9 and TRBJ1-6): DSGVTQTPKHLITATGQRVTLRCSPRSGDLSVYWYQQSLDQGLQFLIQYYNGEERAKGNILERFSAQQFPDLHSELNLSSLELGDSALYFCASSDKSSPGNSPLHFGNGTRLTVT.

Points on this clonotype: This clone may be a read error of a much larger clone one base away. V is TRBV6-1 and J is TRBJ2-1, with no clear D. The V gene's germline CDR1 is MNHNS and CDR2 SASEGT. This CDR3 is built from 15 residues. CDR3 residues: CVSSELGDPYNEQFF. CDR3 in DNA: TGTGTCAGCAGTGAACTTGGGGATCCCTACAATGAGCAGTTCTTC.

The rearrangement joins TRBV6-2 or TRBV6-3 to TRBJ2-2; D gene ambiguous. V was clipped by 5 bases and J by 4 bases, with 11 bases between them. Per the germline V gene, CDR1 is MNHEY and CDR2 is SVGEGT. The CDR3 loop spans 14 amino acids. The CDR3 nucleotides are TGTGCCAGCAGTATACCTCCCTCCACCGGGGAGCTGTTTTTT. This translates into CASSIPPSTGELFF.

This clonotype showed up many times. The chain carries TRBV7-9 and TRBJ1-4; D call uncertain. CDR3 length: 14 residues. Deletions cut 1 base from V and 4 bases from J, with 7 bases between. Germline V gene data show CDR1 as SEHNR and CDR2 as FQNEAQ (reference sequence). In DNA, the CDR3 is TGTGCCAGCAGCTTAGACGGTAATAATGAAAAACTGTTTTTT. It yields the protein CASSLDGNNEKLFF.

In this sample, this clonotype turned up a few times. This chain connects TRBV10-3 to TRBJ2-5, with unresolved D. The germline V gene has CDR1 ENHRY and CDR2 SYGVKD. Trimming pared 2 bases from V and 1 base from J, leaving 14 bases between. The CDR3 has 16 amino acids. Here the CDR3 reads CAISEGPQRRQETQYF. The CDR3 bases are TGTGCCATCAGTGAGGGGCCTCAAAGACGCCAAGAGACCCAGTACTTC.

This clonotype has ten or more counts. The chain uses TRBV27 and TRBJ1-1; D is perhaps TRBD1 (5 bases). Germline CDR1 is MNHEY and CDR2 is SMNVEV (reference sequence). CDR3 length: 15 residues. Trimming left V 0 bases short and J 1 base short, with 9 bases between. CDR3 DNA: TGTGCCAGCAGTTTATCACGGAGGGGGAACACTGAAGCTTTCTTT. Its protein product is CASSLSRRGNTEAFF.

There are many counts of this clonotype. The rearrangement links TRBV6-1 to TRBJ2-7; 8 bases fit TRBD1. CDR1 MNHNS and CDR2 SASEGT come from the germline V gene. V lost 5 bases to trimming and J lost 6 bases; unmatched junction nucleotides: 12. This CDR3 region has 15 residues. The CDR3 coding sequence is TGTGCCAGCAGTCCGAAGGACAGGGTTGTTGGCGAGCAGTACTTC. Its translation is CASSPKDRVVGEQYF.

The V and J genes are TRBV2 and TRBJ1-4; D might be TRBD1 (6 bases). Germline CDR1 SNHLY, CDR2 FYNNEI. Trimming shortened V by 5 bases and J by 8 bases, and 15 bases separated the two germline ends. This CDR3 comprises 14 residues. The CDR3 nucleotides read TGTGCCAGCAGTCCCGGGACACTTGGGGAAAAACTGTTTTTT. Protein product: CASSPGTLGEKLFF. Variable domain in full (rest from reference TRBV2 and TRBJ1-4): EPEVTQTPSHQVTQMGQEVILRCVPISNHLYFYWYRQILGQKVEFLVSFYNNEISEKSEIFDDQFSVERPDGSNFTLKIRSTKLEDSAMYFCASSPGTLGEKLFFGSGTQLSVL.

The rearrangement uses TRBV24-1 and TRBJ2-1; the match to TRBD2 covers 8 bases. The V and J ends lost 4 bases and 8 bases, in that order; junction bases with no gene match: 12. This CDR3 is built from 16 residues. CDR1 is KGHDR and CDR2 is SFDVKD in the germline V gene. The DNA of the CDR3 is TGTGCCACCAGTGACCCCGGGAGGGCCATTGGGGATGAGCAGTTCTTC. Translation gives CATSDPGRAIGDEQFF.

This chain uses TRBV19 with TRBJ1-2, with 9 bases fitting TRBD1. The germline gives CDR1 LNHDA, CDR2 SQIVND (reference sequence). CDR3 length: 14 residues. V shed 7 bases, J shed 8 bases, and the junction held 11 bases outside the gene matches. The CDR3 nucleotides read TGTGCCAGTAATCCGGGACAGGGAGTGGGCGGCTACACCTTC. Protein sequence: CASNPGQGVGGYTF. Complete variable domain (other parts from reference TRBV19 and TRBJ1-2): DGGITQSPKYLFRKEGQNVTLSCEQNLNHDAMYWYRQDPGQGLRLIYYSQIVNDFQKGDIAEGYSVSREKKESFPLTVTSAQKNPTAFYLCASNPGQGVGGYTFGSGTRLTVV.

This clonotype was detected only a few times. The rearrangement uses TRBV6-5 and TRBJ1-4; D is unclear. The V end was cut by 6 bases, the J end by 3 bases, with 11 bases between. The CDR3 has 14 amino acids. The germline gives CDR1 MNHEY, CDR2 SVGAGI. CDR3 in amino acids: CASSPAGPNEKLFF. The CDR3 DNA follows: TGTGCCAGCAGCCCGGCGGGCCCTAATGAAAAACTGTTTTTT.

This chain joins TRBV10-3 and TRBJ2-3; 7 positions agree with TRBD2. Losses at the gene ends were 3 bases for V and 0 bases for J; bases not matched to a gene: 3. This CDR3 has 15 amino acids. The V gene's germline CDR1 is ENHRY and CDR2 SYGVKD. CDR3 DNA sequence: TGTGCCATCAGTGACGGGACTACTAGCACAGATACGCAGTATTTT. Translating it yields CAISDGTTSTDTQYF.

This clonotype was recorded many times. This sequence joins TRBV7-3 and TRBJ2-2, with 13 bases identical to TRBD2. The CDR3 runs 15 residues. Germline CDR1 SGHTA, CDR2 FQGTGA. V shed 10 bases and J 3 bases; nucleotides not matched to a gene: 5. CDR3 DNA: TGTGCCACCCAACTAGCGGGAGGGCACACCGGGGAGCTGTTTTTT. This gives the protein CATQLAGGHTGELFF. Supplemented by reference TRBV7-3 and TRBJ2-2, the full variable domain reads GAGVSQTPSNKVTEKGKYVELRCDPISGHTALYWYRQSLGQGPEFLIYFQGTGAADDSGLPNDRFFAVRPEGSVSTLKIQRTERGDSAVYLCATQLAGGHTGELFFGEGSRLTVL.

This clonotype was detected ten times or more. The chain links TRBV7-2 to TRBJ1-2; D gene uncertain. Germline lookup yields CDR1 SGHTA and CDR2 FQGNSA. This CDR3 is built from 13 residues. Trimming removed 1 base at V and 2 bases at J, with 5 bases between. CDR3 sequence reads: CASSLGHNYGYTF. As DNA, the CDR3 is TGTGCCAGCAGCTTAGGCCACAACTATGGCTACACCTTC.

This clonotype was seen only a few times. J is TRBJ2-5 and V is TRBV7-2; TRBD2 matches at 9 bases. The CDR3 loop spans 15 amino acids. V lost 3 bases, J lost 7 bases, and 9 bases stayed unmatched. Germline V gene data show CDR1 as SGHTA and CDR2 as FQGNSA. The CDR3 DNA follows: TGTGCCAGCAGCTTGTCGGGACTAGCCTCAGGGACCCAGTACTTC. Protein: CASSLSGLASGTQYF.

This clonotype was seen many times. J is TRBJ2-2 and V is TRBV12-3 or TRBV12-4; 11 bases match TRBD2. Trimming cost V 5 bases and J 1 base; bases outside gene matches: 6. The CDR3 is 17 amino acids. The CDR3 nucleotides read TGTGCCAGCAGTGCCTCCGGGACTAGCGGGAACACCGGGGAGCTGTTTTTT. Encoded protein: CASSASGTSGNTGELFF.

The chain employs TRBV3-1 and TRBJ2-1; D perhaps matches TRBD2 (6 bases). The V and J ends lost 2 bases and 3 bases respectively, with 11 bases between them. Germline lookup yields CDR1 LGHDT and CDR2 YNNKEL (reference sequence). There are 15 residues in the CDR3. The chain's CDR3 is CASSQSGRNYNEQFF. The CDR3, as DNA: TGTGCCAGCAGCCAATCAGGGAGGAACTACAATGAGCAGTTCTTC.

The chain has TRBV19 and TRBJ2-2; D may correspond to TRBD1 or TRBD2 (6 bases each). This CDR3 contains 14 residues. Germline V lookup: CDR1 LNHDA, CDR2 SQIVND (reference sequence). The V end lost 6 bases, the J end lost 5 bases, and 13 bases lay between the germline ends. CDR3 in amino acids: CASREEGGTGELFF. In nucleotides, the CDR3 is TGTGCCAGTAGGGAAGAAGGGGGGACCGGGGAGCTGTTTTTT.

CDR3 coding DNA: TGTGCCAGCAGTTACGCTACAGCAACTAATGAAAAACTGTTTTTT. This sequence encodes CASSYATATNEKLFF. The V and J genes are TRBV6-2 or TRBV6-3 and TRBJ1-4; D not resolved. The CDR3 covers 15 residues. The germline gives CDR1 MNHEY, CDR2 SVGEGT. V shed 2 bases and J shed 0 bases, with 7 bases lying between them.